Below, 23 T cell receptor beta chains from the same sample are listed, as sequenced in a study of blood T cell repertoires in COVID-19. The table came from immunoSEQ multiplex PCR; TCRdb's copy has only in-frame clones and leaves some out. The sample includes hundreds of thousands of clones, around 87% seen only once; the top ten take approximately 10%. Material: PBMCs or T cells enriched from blood (not recorded which). These receptors were obtained from a woman between 50 and 59 years old who had recovered from COVID-19.

V gene TRBV4-1 combines with J gene TRBJ1-6, with a weak D call TRBD1 (6 bases). Germline CDR1 is MGHRA and CDR2 is YSYEKL. Trimming removed 0 bases at V and 9 bases at J, with 15 bases between. The CDR3 loop spans 16 amino acids. The CDR3 reads CASSQDPQGFVSPLHF. DNA of the CDR3: TGCGCCAGCAGCCAAGATCCCCAGGGGTTTGTTTCACCCCTCCACTTT.

J is TRBJ2-2 and V is TRBV3-1 (or the pseudogene TRBV3-2); D might be TRBD1 (6 bases). CDR1 and CDR2 from the germline V gene are LGHDT and YNNKEL (reference sequence). V was trimmed by 7 bases and J by 6 bases, leaving 12 bases between them. The CDR3 sequence is 13 residues long. The DNA for the CDR3 is TGTGCCAGCACGCCACGGACAGCCGGGGAGCTGTTTTTT. Its protein product is CASTPRTAGELFF.

The chain links TRBV27 to TRBJ1-6, with 8 bases that match TRBD1. CDR3 length: 19 residues. V shed 0 bases, J shed 6 bases, and the junction held 13 bases outside the gene matches. From germline, CDR1 is MNHEY and CDR2 SMNVEV (reference sequence). The CDR3 region has the DNA TGTGCCAGCAGTTTATCGATGACGCAGGGGGCCACCCTTAATTCACCCCTCCACTTT. It codes for CASSLSMTQGATLNSPLHF.

This sequence joins TRBV19 and TRBJ1-5; no firm D call. Trimming shortened V by 2 bases and J by 11 bases, and 10 bases separated the two germline ends. CDR3 length equals 12 residues. The germline gives CDR1 LNHDA, CDR2 SQIVND (reference sequence). This chain's CDR3 is CASSIHVGTQHF. The CDR3 nucleotides are TGTGCCAGTAGTATACACGTCGGGACCCAGCATTTT.

V is TRBV15 and J is TRBJ1-1; no clear D gene. This CDR3 has 14 residues. Trimming stripped 4 bases from V and 1 base from J, with 10 bases between. Germline V gene sequence: CDR1 LNHNV, CDR2 YYDKDF (reference sequence). The CDR3 here is CATSIQNRNTEAFF. As DNA, the CDR3 is TGTGCCACCAGCATACAAAACAGGAACACTGAAGCTTTCTTT.

This clone was found once. The same CDR3 can be traced to other DNA sequences in this sample. CDR3 DNA: TGTGCCAGCAGTTTGGCAGGGGGGCTCACAGATACGCAGTATTTT. Protein sequence: CASSLAGGLTDTQYF. The chain employs TRBV27 and TRBJ2-3; TRBD1 is a possible D gene (7 bases). V was trimmed by 3 bases and J by 2 bases, leaving 12 bases between them. The CDR3 extends over 15 amino acids. Germline V gene sequence: CDR1 MNHEY, CDR2 SMNVEV (reference sequence).

The chain couples TRBV5-1 to TRBJ1-1; a possible D gene is TRBD1 (5 bases). Deletions cut 4 bases from V and 0 bases from J, with 10 bases between. The CDR3 sequence is 14 residues long. Germline CDR1 reads SGHRS; CDR2 reads YFSETQ. The CDR3 DNA reads as TGCGCCAGCAGCACCGGACAACTGAACACTGAAGCTTTCTTT. Translation: CASSTGQLNTEAFF.

The chain joins TRBV25-1 to TRBJ1-1; TRBD1 is a possible D gene (6 bases). The CDR3 has 16 residues. The germline V gene has CDR1 MGHDK and CDR2 SYGVNS. V lost 2 bases and J 5 bases, leaving 18 bases between the germline ends. CDR3 bases: TGTGCCAGCAGTGAAAGGCGTTTTGGGGGCGAGACTGAAGCTTTCTTT. Residues: CASSERRFGGETEAFF. Combining the CDR3 with reference TRBV25-1 and TRBJ1-1 gives the whole variable domain EADIYQTPRYLVIGTGKKITLECSQTMGHDKMYWYQQDPGMELHLIHYSYGVNSTEKGDLSSESTVSRIRTEHFPLTLESARPSHTSQYLCASSERRFGGETEAFFGQGTRLTVV.

This sequence joins TRBV27 and TRBJ1-2, with TRBD1 identical over 9 bases. Germline V gene data show CDR1 as MNHEY and CDR2 as SMNVEV (reference sequence). The CDR3 has 17 residues. V lost 8 bases and J lost 1; bases outside the gene matches: 14. The CDR3 loop is CASGPAGQGLINYGYTF. CDR3 DNA: TGTGCCAGCGGGCCTGCGGGACAGGGACTTATTAACTATGGCTACACCTTC.

This clone was detected once. The chain combines TRBV11-2 with TRBJ2-3; TRBD1 matches 7 bases. Trimming took 5 bases from V and 1 from J; bases not matched to a gene: 6. Germline V lookup: CDR1 SGHAT, CDR2 FQNNGV. The CDR3 sequence is 15 residues long. The CDR3: CASSTRQGGTDTQYF. Written as DNA, the CDR3 is TGTGCCAGCAGCACACGACAGGGAGGCACAGATACGCAGTATTTT.

The chain uses TRBV6-5 and TRBJ2-2, with D possibly being TRBD2 (6 bases). There are 14 residues in the CDR3. In germline, CDR1 is MNHEY, CDR2 SVGAGI. Trimming removed 7 bases at V and 5 bases at J, with 14 bases between. The CDR3 spells CASNKNGGTGELFF. CDR3 DNA: TGTGCCAGCAACAAAAACGGGGGTACCGGGGAGCTGTTTTTT.

The V call is TRBV3-1 (or the pseudogene TRBV3-2), the J call TRBJ1-1, with 8 bases that match TRBD1. Looked up from germline, CDR1 is LGHDT and CDR2 is YNNKEL (reference sequence). The length of the CDR3 is 15 residues. The junction had 5 bases not matched to a gene; V was cut back by 1 base and J by 4 bases. The CDR3 DNA is TGTGCCAGCAGCCAAGGGTGGACAGGGACCACTGAAGCTTTCTTT. This sequence encodes CASSQGWTGTTEAFF.

This chain connects TRBV7-3 to TRBJ1-1, with TRBD1 matching over 7 bases. J lost 0 bases, V lost 5 bases, and 6 bases had no gene match. From germline, CDR1 is SGHTA and CDR2 FQGTGA. This CDR3 is 15 amino acids long. The CDR3 sequence: CASSLSTGMNTEAFF. CDR3 nucleotide sequence: TGTGCCAGCAGCCTCTCGACAGGGATGAACACTGAAGCTTTCTTT.

The rearrangement links TRBV5-1 to TRBJ1-4; no clear D gene. CDR1 and CDR2 from the germline V gene are SGHRS and YFSETQ. Trimming took off 3 bases at V and 0 bases at J, with 12 bases between the two ends. CDR3 length: 16 amino acids. The DNA for the CDR3 is TGCGCCAGCAGCTACTATCGGGGTGCAACTAATGAAAAACTGTTTTTT. Amino acid sequence: CASSYYRGATNEKLFF.

This chain links TRBV7-9 with TRBJ2-3; 9 bases align to TRBD2. This CDR3 spans 16 amino acids. Germline assignment: CDR1 SEHNR and CDR2 FQNEAQ (reference sequence). V shed 5 bases, J shed 5 bases, and the junction held 11 bases outside the gene matches. CDR3 amino acids: CASSQDSGGRGDTQYF. CDR3 in DNA: TGTGCCAGCAGCCAAGATAGCGGGGGACGAGGAGATACGCAGTATTTT.

The CDR3 sequence: CASSRSGPAVYNEQFF. The CDR3 DNA follows: TGTGCCAGCAGCCGATCCGGGCCAGCGGTGTACAATGAGCAGTTCTTC. The rearrangement links TRBV4-2 to TRBJ2-1, with D maybe TRBD2 (5 bases). The CDR3 runs to 16 residues. Germline values: CDR1 LGHNA, CDR2 YNFKEQ. Trimming took 4 bases from V and 4 from J, leaving 17 bases between them.

The chain has TRBV4-2 and TRBJ1-5; D is ambiguous. Trimming removed 4 bases at V and 0 bases at J, with 13 bases between. This CDR3 has 16 residues. Germline CDR1 and CDR2: LGHNA and YNFKEQ. The CDR3 sequence is CASSRSQDYSNQPQHF. CDR3 bases: TGTGCCAGCAGCCGAAGTCAGGATTATAGCAATCAGCCCCAGCATTTT.

The V and J genes are TRBV5-1 and TRBJ1-1; D unresolved. This CDR3 has 16 residues. Germline V lookup: CDR1 SGHRS, CDR2 YFSETQ. The germline V and J ends were trimmed by 0 bases and 0 bases, with 12 bases remaining between them. The CDR3 nucleotides read TGCGCCAGCAGCTTGGTTAGAGGGCCACTGAACACTGAAGCTTTCTTT. It translates to CASSLVRGPLNTEAFF.

V usage is TRBV6-5 and J usage is TRBJ1-4, with 8 bases fitting TRBD1. The junction had 7 bases not matched to a gene; V was cut back by 2 bases and J by 8 bases. The CDR3 has 15 residues. From germline, CDR1 is MNHEY and CDR2 SVGAGI. CDR3 nucleotides: TGTGCCAGCAGTTACACTTTGACAGGGGCCGAAAAACTGTTTTTT. Protein: CASSYTLTGAEKLFF.

This chain joins TRBV5-1 and TRBJ2-7; the match to TRBD1 covers 7 bases. Germline loops: CDR1 SGHRS, CDR2 YFSETQ. The CDR3 spans 14 residues. J gave up 4 bases and V 4 bases, and 8 bases lay outside the gene matches. CDR3 in DNA: TGCGCCAGCAGCCCCCGGGACAGACATTACGAGCAGTACTTC. Protein: CASSPRDRHYEQYF.

The chain links TRBV7-9 to TRBJ1-6; 7 bases are a match to TRBD1. V shed 6 bases and J 13 bases; nucleotides not matched to a gene: 6. Germline V gene lookup returns CDR1 SEHNR and CDR2 FQNEAQ (reference sequence). The CDR3 is 12 amino acids. DNA of the CDR3: TGTGCCAGCAGTAGACAGGGAATGCCCCTCCACTTT. This gives the protein CASSRQGMPLHF.

This chain links TRBV29-1 with TRBJ1-2; TRBD1 is a possible D gene (5 bases). The CDR3 sequence is 11 residues long. Germline loops: CDR1 SQVTM, CDR2 ANQGSEA. V lost 6 bases and J 8 bases, leaving 13 bases between the germline ends. Written as DNA, the CDR3 is TGCAGCGTACCCAGGGAGGACGGCTACACCTTC. It codes for CSVPREDGYTF.

This clone was observed a handful of times. The chain joins TRBV3-1 (or the pseudogene TRBV3-2) to TRBJ1-3, with TRBD1 matching 7 bases. The CDR3 consists of 17 residues. Germline V gene data show CDR1 as LGHDT and CDR2 as YNNKEL (reference sequence). Trimming cost V 0 bases and J 0 bases; bases outside gene matches: 5. Here the CDR3 reads CASSQEDRTYSGNTIYF. In DNA, the CDR3 is TGTGCCAGCAGCCAAGAGGACAGGACGTACTCTGGAAACACCATATATTTT.